This is a list of T cell receptor beta chains from one sample in a study of blood T cell repertoires in COVID-19. Libraries were prepared by immunoSEQ multiplex PCR; TCRdb keeps only in-frame clonotypes and omits some of them. The sample includes 55,000 to 75,000 clones, over 85% of them seen just once. Sequenced sample: peripheral blood. The receptor source for this set is a man aged 55-75 years with acute or convalescent COVID-19. Both conserved end residues are part of each CDR3. The D gene is left open where the match is weak. Clone size is stated in some rows and not others, as once, few, many or a class when expanded.

j_gene: TRBJ2-5
d_gene: TRBD2
abundance: once
v_gene: TRBV30
CDR3nt: TGTGCCTGGAGTGTATCGAGCGGGGGCCAAGAGACCCAGTACTTC
CDR3aa: CAWSVSSGGQETQYF

j_gene: TRBJ2-7
d_gene: .
abundance: .
v_gene: TRBV19
CDR3nt: TGTGCCAGTAGTACAGGGACTGGCACTTACGAGCAGTACTTC
CDR3aa: CASSTGTGTYEQYF

j_gene: TRBJ1-4
d_gene: TRBD1
abundance: .
v_gene: TRBV5-1
CDR3nt: TGCGCCAGCAGCTTGGAGGTCGGGACAGGTGAAAAACTGTTTTTT
CDR3aa: CASSLEVGTGEKLFF

j_gene: TRBJ1-2
d_gene: TRBD1
abundance: .
v_gene: TRBV19
CDR3nt: TGTGCCAGTAGGATACAGGGGGCTAACTATGGCTACACCTTC
CDR3aa: CASRIQGANYGYTF

j_gene: TRBJ2-1
d_gene: .
abundance: .
v_gene: TRBV19
CDR3nt: TGTGCCAGTAGGTCATGGAGAGGATCGGACAATGAGCAGTTCTTC
CDR3aa: CASRSWRGSDNEQFF

j_gene: TRBJ1-5
d_gene: TRBD1
abundance: once
v_gene: TRBV6-5
CDR3nt: TGTGCCAGCAGCCCCAGGACAGGGTCTGGACAGCCCCAGCATTTT
CDR3aa: CASSPRTGSGQPQHF

j_gene: TRBJ1-1
d_gene: .
abundance: once
v_gene: TRBV4-1
CDR3nt: TGCGCCAGCAGCCTCGAAGAGGAATCTGAAGCTTTCTTT
CDR3aa: CASSLEEESEAFF

j_gene: TRBJ1-1
d_gene: .
abundance: .
v_gene: TRBV7-2
CDR3nt: TGTGCCAGCAGCTTAGCGCTAATCGGGGTGAACACTGAAGCTTTCTTT
CDR3aa: CASSLALIGVNTEAFF

j_gene: TRBJ1-1
d_gene: .
abundance: .
v_gene: TRBV30
CDR3nt: TGTGCCTGGAGTCGGGTCATGAACACTGAAGCTTTCTTT
CDR3aa: CAWSRVMNTEAFF

j_gene: TRBJ2-1
d_gene: TRBD2
abundance: .
v_gene: TRBV5-4
CDR3nt: TGTGCCAGCAGCGCCGATCTAGCGGGGGGGTACAATGAGCAGTTCTTC
CDR3aa: CASSADLAGGYNEQFF

j_gene: TRBJ1-2
d_gene: TRBD1
abundance: .
v_gene: TRBV6-5
CDR3nt: TGTGCCAGCACGGGGTCAGGGGGTCTCTATGGCTACACCTTC
CDR3aa: CASTGSGGLYGYTF

j_gene: TRBJ1-5
d_gene: .
abundance: .
v_gene: TRBV7-8
CDR3nt: TGTGCCAGCAGCCCCCTGGCAGGGGTAAGGAATCAGCCCCAGCATTTT
CDR3aa: CASSPLAGVRNQPQHF

j_gene: TRBJ1-2
d_gene: .
abundance: .
v_gene: TRBV9
CDR3nt: TGTGCCAGCAGCGCGACATATAACTATGGCTACACCTTC
CDR3aa: CASSATYNYGYTF

j_gene: TRBJ1-1
d_gene: .
abundance: .
v_gene: TRBV9
CDR3nt: TGTGCCAGCAGCGCTGCTATGAACACTGAAGCTTTCTTT
CDR3aa: CASSAAMNTEAFF

j_gene: TRBJ1-5
d_gene: .
abundance: .
v_gene: TRBV10-3
CDR3nt: TGTGCCGTAGGGAGGGGACCCAATCAGCCCCAGCATTTT
CDR3aa: CAVGRGPNQPQHF

j_gene: TRBJ2-1
d_gene: .
abundance: .
v_gene: TRBV9
CDR3nt: TGTGCCAGCAGCGTAGAGTCCCTAAGTGAGCAGTTCTTC
CDR3aa: CASSVESLSEQFF

j_gene: TRBJ1-1
d_gene: TRBD1
abundance: .
v_gene: TRBV24-1
CDR3nt: TGTGCCACCAGCCGACAGGGTGGTGAAGCTTTCTTT
CDR3aa: CATSRQGGEAFF

j_gene: TRBJ1-2
d_gene: .
abundance: few
v_gene: TRBV25-1
CDR3nt: TGTGCCAGCAGCGGGGATGGCTACACCTTC
CDR3aa: CASSGDGYTF

j_gene: TRBJ1-2
d_gene: .
abundance: .
v_gene: TRBV27
CDR3nt: TGTGCCAGCAGGCAAGCCCACGACAGGCCAACCTATGGCTACACCTTC
CDR3aa: CASRQAHDRPTYGYTF

j_gene: TRBJ1-6
d_gene: .
abundance: .
v_gene: TRBV20-1
CDR3nt: TGCAGTGCAAGTGTTGGGCAGGATAATTCACCCCTCCACTTT
CDR3aa: CSASVGQDNSPLHF

j_gene: TRBJ1-2
d_gene: TRBD1
abundance: .
v_gene: TRBV10-3
CDR3nt: TGTGCCATCATGACAGGGTCCGGCTACACCTTC
CDR3aa: CAIMTGSGYTF

j_gene: TRBJ2-4
d_gene: TRBD1
abundance: .
v_gene: TRBV20-1
CDR3nt: TGCAGTGGACAGGGCAAAAACATTCAGTACTTC
CDR3aa: CSGQGKNIQYF